Shown below are 30 T cell receptor beta chains from a single sample sequenced in a study (dated by TCRdb to 2014 to 2015). The library was generated by 5' RACE. The listed sequencing device is Illumina MiSeq. TCRdb cleaned the public reads at Q25 with fastp, built clones with MiXCR and kept in-frame beta chains. Rows merge per CDR3 protein into single entries with the most common DNA and genes. The sample table lists over 45,000 distinct CDR3 sequences, 26% of them with a count of one. The leading ten clones occupy around 2.1% of the sample. Tregs were isolated as CD4+CD25+CD127-/low cells. Sequencing input: tumor-infiltrating Tregs sorted from the breast tumor. Receptor source: a female donor with breast cancer.

The table lists this clonotype with many counts. This chain links TRBV5-1 with TRBJ2-4; possible D gene TRBD2, 6 bases. The CDR3 spans 13 residues. Germline V lookup: CDR1 SGHRS, CDR2 YFSETQ. The V gene lost 2 bases and the J gene lost 4 bases, with 7 bases spanning the gap. CDR3 in DNA: TGCGCCAGCAGCTTAGGAGGGAAAAACATTCAGTACTTC. Translation gives CASSLGGKNIQYF.

Only a few counts were recorded for this clonotype. The chain recombines TRBV11-3 with TRBJ2-3, with D perhaps matching TRBD1 (5 bases). Germline CDR1 is SGHNT and CDR2 is YENEEA. The germline V and J ends were trimmed by 2 bases and 6 bases, with 12 bases remaining between them. The CDR3 covers 14 residues. CDR3: CASSLNLGADTQYF. The CDR3 nucleotides are TGTGCCAGCAGCTTAAATCTAGGGGCGGATACGCAGTATTTT.

The table lists this clonotype with a few counts. The CDR3 DNA reads as TGTGCCTGGAGTGCCCTTCGCTCCAACTATGGCTACACCTTC. Translating gives CAWSALRSNYGYTF. V and J are TRBV30 and TRBJ1-2; D is uncertain. The CDR3 extends over 14 amino acids. V dropped 1 base and J dropped 2 bases, with 11 bases sitting between them. Germline CDR1 and CDR2: GTSNPN and SVGIG (reference sequence). Filled out from reference TRBV30 and TRBJ1-2, the complete variable domain reads SQTIHQWPATLVQPVGSPLSLECTVEGTSNPNLYWYRQAAGRGLQLLFYSVGIGQISSEVPQNLSASRPQDRQFILSSKKLLLSDSGFYLCAWSALRSNYGYTFGSGTRLTVV.

The chain recombines TRBV20-1 with TRBJ2-1; 8 bases fit TRBD1. Germline V gives CDR1 DFQATT, CDR2 SNEGSKA (reference sequence). After removal of 5 bases from V and 5 bases from J, the junction contained 8 bases not matched to a gene. The CDR3 is 14 amino acids. The CDR3 is CSAPRLDRDNEQFF. The CDR3 DNA sequence: TGCAGTGCTCCGCGATTGGACAGGGACAATGAGCAGTTCTTC.

V usage is TRBV5-1 and J usage is TRBJ2-7; 8 bases match TRBD1. The CDR3 extends over 15 amino acids. V trimming: 3 bases; J trimming: 1 base; junction bases outside the gene matches: 6. CDR1 SGHRS and CDR2 YFSETQ come from the germline V gene. Here the CDR3 DNA reads TGCGCCAGCAGCTCGTGGCGACAGGGGTCCTACGAGCAGTACTTC. Residues: CASSSWRQGSYEQYF.

This clonotype came up a few times. The chain links TRBV6-6 to TRBJ1-2; TRBD1 might be the D (5 bases). Germline V gene sequence: CDR1 MNHNY, CDR2 SVGAGI (reference sequence). The CDR3 spans 14 residues. Trimming removed 2 bases at V and 7 bases at J, with 14 bases between. Here the CDR3 DNA reads TGTGCCAGCAGTTACGTGGCAGGGTGTTGTGGCTACACCTTC. It specifies CASSYVAGCCGYTF.

J is TRBJ2-2 and V is TRBV5-5, with unresolved D. The germline CDR1 and CDR2 sequences are SGHKS and YYEKEE (reference sequence). V was pared by 0 bases and J by 3 bases, with 6 bases between. The CDR3 sequence is 14 residues long. CDR3 in amino acids: CASSLGADTGELFF. The CDR3, as DNA: TGTGCCAGCAGCTTGGGGGCAGACACCGGGGAGCTGTTTTTT.

This clonotype was detected many times. V is TRBV28 and J is TRBJ2-2, with 8 bases lining up with TRBD1. CDR1 and CDR2 (germline): MDHEN, SYDVKM. V gave up 8 bases and J gave up 2 bases; unmatched junction bases: 13. CDR3 size: 17 residues. The CDR3 nucleotides read TGTGCCAGCGGCGGGCAGGGGGCACTAACCAACACCGGGGAGCTGTTTTTT. Its translation is CASGGQGALTNTGELFF.

Remarks on this clonotype: Here the CDR3 omits its conserved ending phenylalanine or tryptophan, so a read error is the likely source. V gene TRBV12-3 or TRBV12-4 combines with J gene TRBJ1-3; D ambiguous. V dropped 7 bases and J dropped 0 bases, with 10 bases sitting between them. The CDR3 loop spans 14 amino acids. The CDR3 coding sequence is TGTGCCAGCAACAGATTCGTCTCTGGAAACACCATATATCTT. It is translated as CASNRFVSGNTIYL.

As for this clonotype: This may come from a read error, since a much larger clone is one base off. The CDR3 region has the DNA TGTGCCAGCAGCTGGAGACAGGGGCGCATTCAGCCCCAGCATTTT. It codes for CASSWRQGRIQPQHF. J is TRBJ1-5 and V is TRBV7-9; 8 bases are shared with TRBD1. The CDR3 length is 15 residues. The ends lost 4 bases at V and 6 bases at J; junction bases unmatched: 8. Germline V gene lookup returns CDR1 SEHNR and CDR2 FQNEAQ (reference sequence).

CDR3 amino acids: CASSSGTGNTGELFF. The CDR3 DNA reads as TGTGCCAGCAGTTCCGGGACAGGGAACACCGGGGAGCTGTTTTTT. This chain uses TRBV5-5 with TRBJ2-2; 8 nucleotides line up with TRBD1. CDR3 length: 15 residues. J lost 1 base, V lost 5 bases, and 4 bases had no gene match. CDR1 SGHKS and CDR2 YYEKEE come from the germline V gene (reference sequence).

The J gene is TRBJ1-5, the V gene TRBV12-3 or TRBV12-4; 12 nucleotides agree with TRBD1. The trim removed 5 bases at V and 6 bases at J, leaving 5 bases unmatched. This CDR3 has 15 residues. CDR3 sequence (DNA): TGTGCCAGCAGTCCGGGACAGGGGGCGTCTCAGCCCCAGCATTTT. Amino acid sequence: CASSPGQGASQPQHF.

CDR3 in amino acids: CSAWDRNYGYTF. The CDR3 region has the DNA TGCAGTGCTTGGGACAGGAACTATGGCTACACCTTC. The rearrangement links TRBV20-1 to TRBJ1-2, with 8 nucleotides matching TRBD1. V lost 5 bases, J lost 2 bases, and 1 base stayed unmatched. The CDR3 length is 12 residues. CDR1 is DFQATT, CDR2 SNEGSKA, per germline (reference sequence).

The rearrangement links TRBV5-4 to TRBJ2-3; D call uncertain. CDR1 SGHNT and CDR2 YYREEE come from the germline V gene (reference sequence). The V end lost 4 bases, the J end lost 8 bases, and 20 bases lay between the germline ends. The CDR3 has 15 residues. CDR3 nucleotides: TGTGCCAGCAGCAAGGCGGACCTAATCCTAGGTACGCAGTATTTT. Residues: CASSKADLILGTQYF.

This clonotype was counted between two and nine times. The chain links TRBV5-1 to TRBJ2-7; TRBD1 aligns across 10 bases. Germline trimming cut 4 bases from V and 7 bases from J; bases unmatched to any gene: 8. The CDR3 covers 14 residues. Germline CDR1 SGHRS, CDR2 YFSETQ. The CDR3 nucleotides are TGCGCCAGCAGCGACGACAGGGGGCGCCGAGAGCAGTACTTC. Its protein is CASSDDRGRREQYF. Combining the CDR3 with reference TRBV5-1 and TRBJ2-7 gives the whole variable domain KAGVTQTPRYLIKTRGQQVTLSCSPISGHRSVSWYQQTPGQGLQFLFEYFSETQRNKGNFPGRFSGRQFSNSRSEMNVSTLELGDSALYLCASSDDRGRREQYFGPGTRLTVT.

This chain links TRBV6-1 with TRBJ1-2, with 8 positions matching TRBD1. Germline trimming cut 6 bases from V and 7 bases from J; bases unmatched to any gene: 13. This CDR3 is built from 15 residues. CDR1 MNHNS and CDR2 SASEGT come from the germline V gene. CDR3: CASRGDGQGLRGYTF. The CDR3 region has the DNA TGTGCCAGCAGGGGCGATGGACAGGGTCTGCGTGGCTACACCTTC.

The J gene is TRBJ2-2, the V gene TRBV5-5, with TRBD2 identical over 10 bases. V shed 4 bases, J shed 4 bases, and the junction held 10 bases outside the gene matches. This CDR3 has 17 amino acids. CDR1 is SGHKS, CDR2 YYEKEE, per germline (reference sequence). The CDR3 DNA follows: TGTGCCAGCAGCGTGGGTCCGGGACTAGCGTTCACCGGGGAGCTGTTTTTT. Translated: CASSVGPGLAFTGELFF.

Details on this clonotype: Since a much larger clone is just one base distant, this may be a read error. This CDR3 reads CASSFRGQIHETQYF. The DNA for the CDR3 is TGTGCCAGCAGCTTTCGGGGACAGATACATGAGACCCAGTACTTC. The rearrangement joins TRBV5-4 to TRBJ2-5; 7 nucleotides agree with TRBD1. V trimming: 2 bases; J trimming: 5 bases; junction bases outside the gene matches: 9. This CDR3 comprises 15 residues. Germline loops: CDR1 SGHNT, CDR2 YYREEE (reference sequence).

This clonotype showed up just a few times. The chain employs TRBV12-3 or TRBV12-4 and TRBJ2-5, with no clear D. This CDR3 is 14 amino acids long. Trimming pared 8 bases from V and 5 bases from J, leaving 18 bases between. The CDR3 nucleotides read TGTGCCAGCGGGAAAGAAGCCGCTCAGGAGACCCAGTACTTC. Translation: CASGKEAAQETQYF.

Only a few counts were recorded for this clonotype. J is TRBJ1-1 and V is TRBV7-8; the D gene is possibly TRBD1 (5 bases). Germline CDR1 and CDR2: SGHVS and FQNEAQ. This CDR3 has 14 residues. With 9 bases removed from V and 0 bases from J, the gap between germline ends came to 14 bases. DNA for the CDR3: TGTGCCAGTGTCCGTGGACACCTGAACACTGAAGCTTTCTTT. Protein: CASVRGHLNTEAFF.

This rearrangement joins TRBV6-1 to TRBJ2-1; maybe TRBD2 (5 bases). The V and J ends lost 10 bases and 0 bases respectively, with 7 bases between them. The germline V gene encodes CDR1 MNHNS and CDR2 SASEGT. The CDR3 contains 12 residues. The CDR3, as DNA: TGTGCCACCCGGGGCTCCTACAATGAGCAGTTCTTC. This encodes CATRGSYNEQFF.

The CDR3 loop is CASSLSPSSYEQYF. DNA of the CDR3: TGTGCCAGCAGCCTTTCTCCTAGCTCCTACGAGCAGTACTTC. The V gene is TRBV12-3 or TRBV12-4, the J gene TRBJ2-7; D not certain. The CDR3 covers 14 residues. Trimming removed 6 bases from V and 0 bases from J, with 12 bases in between.

By sample share, this clonotype is medium-sized. The chain is built from TRBV29-1 and TRBJ2-3, with D perhaps matching TRBD1 or TRBD2 (7 bases each). Deletions cut 4 bases from V and 6 bases from J, with 11 bases between. Germline assignment: CDR1 SQVTM and CDR2 ANQGSEA. The CDR3 covers 12 residues. The CDR3 loop reads CSVGQGGDTQYF. The CDR3 nucleotides read TGCAGCGTTGGGCAGGGGGGGGATACGCAGTATTTT.

The gene calls are TRBV2 and TRBJ2-3; TRBD1 matches 7 bases. After removal of 6 bases from V and 0 bases from J, the junction contained 9 bases not matched to a gene. The germline V gene encodes CDR1 SNHLY and CDR2 FYNNEI. This CDR3 region has 16 residues. CDR3 nucleotide sequence: TGTGCCAGCAGAGGCACTCCGGGACAGAGCACAGATACGCAGTATTTT. Amino acids: CASRGTPGQSTDTQYF.

This clonotype was counted many times. This chain connects TRBV7-6 to TRBJ2-5, with D possibly TRBD1 on 6 matching bases. There are 15 residues in the CDR3. Germline loops: CDR1 SGHVS, CDR2 FNYEAQ. V dropped 6 bases and J dropped 0 bases, with 14 bases sitting between them. The chain's CDR3 is CASSLDRDNQETQYF. CDR3 DNA sequence: TGTGCCAGCAGTCTTGACCGGGACAACCAAGAGACCCAGTACTTC.

This clonotype was recorded a few times. The chain uses TRBV12-3 or TRBV12-4 and TRBJ1-1; D gene unclear. Trimming shortened V by 3 bases and J by 4 bases, and 12 bases separated the two germline ends. There are 14 residues in the CDR3. The DNA of the CDR3 is TGTGCCAGCAGTTTTGACGCTTGGGGCACTGAAGCTTTCTTT. Amino acids: CASSFDAWGTEAFF.

This clonotype was detected a few times. Since a much larger clone is just one base distant, this may be a read error. The V and J genes are TRBV7-2 and TRBJ2-7, with unresolved D. The CDR3 is made up of 12 amino acids. V was trimmed by 5 bases and J by 2 bases, leaving 7 bases between them. The germline V gene encodes CDR1 SGHTA and CDR2 FQGNSA. The CDR3 spells CASSHVTYEQYF. The CDR3 DNA sequence: TGTGCCAGCAGCCATGTCACCTACGAGCAGTACTTC.

Ten or more counts support this clonotype. This chain connects TRBV19 to TRBJ1-2; a possible D gene is TRBD1 (5 bases). This CDR3 has 12 amino acids. Trimming removed 6 bases from V and 4 bases from J, with 9 bases in between. Germline CDR1 reads LNHDA; CDR2 reads SQIVND (reference sequence). The CDR3 loop is CASSQGVYGYTF. In nucleotides, the CDR3 is TGTGCCAGTAGCCAGGGTGTCTATGGCTACACCTTC.

This clonotype appeared many times. The chain links TRBV20-1 to TRBJ2-1; D is possibly TRBD2 (7 bases). The V and J ends lost 7 bases and 9 bases respectively, with 19 bases between them. The length of the CDR3 is 13 residues. Germline CDR1 reads DFQATT; CDR2 reads SNEGSKA (reference sequence). The CDR3 sequence: CSVKEGGGGEQFF. CDR3 sequence (DNA): TGCAGTGTAAAGGAGGGAGGGGGGGGTGAGCAGTTCTTC.

This clonotype was seen repeatedly, ten times or more. The chain is built from TRBV10-3 and TRBJ1-1; the D gene is possibly TRBD1 (6 bases). The V gene lost 6 bases and the J gene lost 5 bases, with 10 bases spanning the gap. The CDR3 runs to 12 residues. CDR1 ENHRY and CDR2 SYGVKD come from the germline V gene. This chain's CDR3 is CAIRDSRTEAFF. CDR3 DNA: TGTGCCATCAGGGACAGTCGAACTGAAGCTTTCTTT.